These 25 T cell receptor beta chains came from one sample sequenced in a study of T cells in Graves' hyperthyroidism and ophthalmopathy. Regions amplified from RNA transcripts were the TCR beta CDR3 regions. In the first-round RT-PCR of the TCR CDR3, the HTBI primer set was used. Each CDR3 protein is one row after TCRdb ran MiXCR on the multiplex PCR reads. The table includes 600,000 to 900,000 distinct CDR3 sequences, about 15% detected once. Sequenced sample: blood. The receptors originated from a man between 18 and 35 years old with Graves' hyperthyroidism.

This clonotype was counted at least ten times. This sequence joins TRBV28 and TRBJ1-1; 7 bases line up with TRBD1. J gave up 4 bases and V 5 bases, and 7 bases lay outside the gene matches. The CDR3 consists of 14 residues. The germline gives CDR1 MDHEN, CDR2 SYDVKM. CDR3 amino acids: CASSPGQRGTEAFF. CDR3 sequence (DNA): TGTGCCAGCAGTCCGGGACAGAGGGGCACTGAAGCTTTCTTT. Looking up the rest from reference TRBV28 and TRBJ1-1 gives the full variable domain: DVKVTQSSRYLVKRTGEKVFLECVQDMDHENMFWYRQDPGLGLRLIYFSYDVKMKEKGDIPEGYSVSREKKERFSLILESASTNQTSMYLCASSPGQRGTEAFFGQGTRLTVV.

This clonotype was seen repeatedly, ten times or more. In DNA, the CDR3 is TGTGCCAGCAGCCAGACCGGGGGGGATAATCTCCAGCCCCAGCATTTT. It yields the protein CASSQTGGDNLQPQHF. The chain couples TRBV27 to TRBJ1-5, with a possible D match to TRBD1 (5 bases). The CDR3 runs to 16 residues. Germline assignment: CDR1 MNHEY and CDR2 SMNVEV (reference sequence). Deletions cut 6 bases from V and 7 bases from J, with 22 bases between.

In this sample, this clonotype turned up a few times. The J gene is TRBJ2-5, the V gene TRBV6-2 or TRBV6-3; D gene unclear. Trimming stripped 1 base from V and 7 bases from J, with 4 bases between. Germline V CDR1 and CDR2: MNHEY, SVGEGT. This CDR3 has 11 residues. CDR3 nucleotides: TGTGCCAGCAGTTACTGGGGGACCCAGTACTTC. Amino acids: CASSYWGTQYF.

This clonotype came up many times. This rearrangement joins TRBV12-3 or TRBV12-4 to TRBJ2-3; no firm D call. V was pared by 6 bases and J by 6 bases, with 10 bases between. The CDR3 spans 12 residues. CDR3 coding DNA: TGTGCCAGCAGGGGCTTGTGGGATACGCAGTATTTT. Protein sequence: CASRGLWDTQYF.

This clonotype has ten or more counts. The CDR3 loop is CASSLKTGTGSGRWEQYF. CDR3 coding DNA: TGTGCCAGCAGCCTAAAAACCGGGACAGGGAGCGGGAGATGGGAGCAGTACTTC. The chain is built from TRBV11-2 and TRBJ2-7, with D perhaps matching TRBD1 (9 bases). This CDR3 comprises 18 residues. V was trimmed by 5 bases and J by 7 bases, leaving 30 bases between them. Germline loops: CDR1 SGHAT, CDR2 FQNNGV.

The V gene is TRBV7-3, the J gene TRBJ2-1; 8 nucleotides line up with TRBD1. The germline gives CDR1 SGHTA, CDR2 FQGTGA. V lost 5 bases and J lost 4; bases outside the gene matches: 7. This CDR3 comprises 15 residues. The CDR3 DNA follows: TGTGCCAGCAGCCCGACGCGGGACAGGTACAATGAGCAGTTCTTC. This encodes CASSPTRDRYNEQFF.

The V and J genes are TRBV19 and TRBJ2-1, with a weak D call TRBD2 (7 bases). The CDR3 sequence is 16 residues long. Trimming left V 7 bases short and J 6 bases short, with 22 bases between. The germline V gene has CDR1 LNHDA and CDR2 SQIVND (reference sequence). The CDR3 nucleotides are TGTGCCAGTACCCCCGGGTGGGGGCCGGGAGGCAATGAGCAGTTCTTC. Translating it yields CASTPGWGPGGNEQFF. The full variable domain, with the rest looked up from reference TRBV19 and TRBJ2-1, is DGGITQSPKYLFRKEGQNVTLSCEQNLNHDAMYWYRQDPGQGLRLIYYSQIVNDFQKGDIAEGYSVSREKKESFPLTVTSAQKNPTAFYLCASTPGWGPGGNEQFFGPGTRLTVL.

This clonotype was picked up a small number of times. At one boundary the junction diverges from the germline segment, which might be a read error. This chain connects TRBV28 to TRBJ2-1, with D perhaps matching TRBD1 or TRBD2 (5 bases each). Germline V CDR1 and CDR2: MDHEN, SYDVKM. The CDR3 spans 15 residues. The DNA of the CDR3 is TGTGCCAGCAGCCAAGGGACCAGATCTGGCAATGAGCAGTCCTTC. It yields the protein CASSQGTRSGNEQSF.

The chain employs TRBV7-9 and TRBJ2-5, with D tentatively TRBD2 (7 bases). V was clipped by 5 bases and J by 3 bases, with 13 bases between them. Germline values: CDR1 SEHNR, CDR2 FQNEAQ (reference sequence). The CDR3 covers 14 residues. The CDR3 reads CASSEQGGEETQYF. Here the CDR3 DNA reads TGTGCCAGCAGCGAACAGGGAGGGGAAGAGACCCAGTACTTC.

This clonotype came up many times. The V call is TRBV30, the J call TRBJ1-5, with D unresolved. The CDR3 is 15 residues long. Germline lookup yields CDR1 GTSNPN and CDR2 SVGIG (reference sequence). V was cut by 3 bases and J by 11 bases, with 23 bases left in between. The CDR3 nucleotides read TGTGCCTGGAGCTCAGCTCAAAAATCCCGTTGGGCCCAGCATTTT. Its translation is CAWSSAQKSRWAQHF.

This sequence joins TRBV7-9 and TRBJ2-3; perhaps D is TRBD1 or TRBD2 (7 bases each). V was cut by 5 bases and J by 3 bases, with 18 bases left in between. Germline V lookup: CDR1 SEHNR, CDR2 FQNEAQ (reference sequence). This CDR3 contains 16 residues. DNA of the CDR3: TGTGCCAGCAGCCCAGAGGGGGCTAGCGGAACAGATACGCAGTATTTT. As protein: CASSPEGASGTDTQYF.

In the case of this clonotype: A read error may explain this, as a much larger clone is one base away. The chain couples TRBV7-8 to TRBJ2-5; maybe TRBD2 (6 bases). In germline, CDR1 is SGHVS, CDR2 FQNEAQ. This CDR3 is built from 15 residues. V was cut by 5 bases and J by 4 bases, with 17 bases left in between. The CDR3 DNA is TGTGCCAGCAGCCCCGGGAGAGCCCGGTCAGAGACCCAGTACTTC. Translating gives CASSPGRARSETQYF.

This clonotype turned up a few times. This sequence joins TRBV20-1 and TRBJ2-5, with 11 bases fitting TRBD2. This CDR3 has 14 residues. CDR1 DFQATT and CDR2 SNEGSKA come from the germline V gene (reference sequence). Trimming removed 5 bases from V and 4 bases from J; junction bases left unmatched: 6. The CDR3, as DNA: TGCAGTGCTCTTCTTAGCGGGAGGGGAGAGACCCAGTACTTC. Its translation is CSALLSGRGETQYF.

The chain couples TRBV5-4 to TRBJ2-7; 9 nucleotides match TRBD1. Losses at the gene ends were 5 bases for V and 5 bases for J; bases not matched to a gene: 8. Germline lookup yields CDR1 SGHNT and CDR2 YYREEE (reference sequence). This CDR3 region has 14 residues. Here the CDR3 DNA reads TGTGCCAGCAGGGGACAGGGTGGGTCCCACGAGCAGTACTTC. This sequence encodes CASRGQGGSHEQYF.

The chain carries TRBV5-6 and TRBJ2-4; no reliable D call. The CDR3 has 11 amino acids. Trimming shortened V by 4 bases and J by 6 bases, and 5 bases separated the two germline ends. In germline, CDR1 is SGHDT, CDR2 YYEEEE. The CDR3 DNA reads TGTGCCAGCAGCGTGAGAAACATTCAGTACTTC. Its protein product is CASSVRNIQYF.

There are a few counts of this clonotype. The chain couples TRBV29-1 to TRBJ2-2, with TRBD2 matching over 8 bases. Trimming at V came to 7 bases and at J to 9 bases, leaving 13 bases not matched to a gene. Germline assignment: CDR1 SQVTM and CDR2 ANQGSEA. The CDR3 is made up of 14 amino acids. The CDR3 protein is CSALGAGDHRELFF. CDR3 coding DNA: TGCAGCGCCCTCGGAGCGGGAGACCACCGGGAGCTGTTTTTT.

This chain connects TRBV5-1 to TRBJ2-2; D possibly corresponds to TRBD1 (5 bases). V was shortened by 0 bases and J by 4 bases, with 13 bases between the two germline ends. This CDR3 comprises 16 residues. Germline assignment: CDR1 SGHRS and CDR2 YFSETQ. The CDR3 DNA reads TGCGCCAGCAGCTTGGTGGACACCCCAGGCACCGGGGAGCTGTTTTTT. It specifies CASSLVDTPGTGELFF.

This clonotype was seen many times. CDR3 coding DNA: TGTGCCAGCAGCTCGGGAGGGGTAGAGACCCAGTACTTC. This translates into CASSSGGVETQYF. V gene TRBV7-8 combines with J gene TRBJ2-5, with 8 bases aligning to TRBD2. Germline CDR1 SGHVS, CDR2 FQNEAQ. The CDR3 consists of 13 residues. Trimming removed 4 bases from V and 4 bases from J; junction bases left unmatched: 2.

In DNA form, the CDR3 reads TGTGCCAGCAGCGTGCGTCCGACTAATGAAAAACTGTTTTTT. Its translation is CASSVRPTNEKLFF. The V call is TRBV28, the J call TRBJ1-4; D is unclear. Deletions cut 6 bases from V and 2 bases from J, with 10 bases between. The CDR3 length is 14 residues. Germline assignment: CDR1 MDHEN and CDR2 SYDVKM.

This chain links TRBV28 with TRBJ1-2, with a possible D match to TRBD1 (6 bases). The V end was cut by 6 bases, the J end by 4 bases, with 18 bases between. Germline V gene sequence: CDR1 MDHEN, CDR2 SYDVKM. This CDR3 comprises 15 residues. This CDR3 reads CASRAQGRSLYGYTF. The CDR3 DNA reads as TGTGCCAGCAGGGCACAGGGTAGGTCCCTCTATGGCTACACCTTC.

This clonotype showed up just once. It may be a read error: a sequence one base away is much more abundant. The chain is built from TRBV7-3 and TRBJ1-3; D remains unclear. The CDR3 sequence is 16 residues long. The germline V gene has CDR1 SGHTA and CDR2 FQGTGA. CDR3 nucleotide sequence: TGTGCCAGCAGGAACATCCGTCGGGCGTCTGGAAACACCATGTATTTT. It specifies CASRNIRRASGNTMYF.

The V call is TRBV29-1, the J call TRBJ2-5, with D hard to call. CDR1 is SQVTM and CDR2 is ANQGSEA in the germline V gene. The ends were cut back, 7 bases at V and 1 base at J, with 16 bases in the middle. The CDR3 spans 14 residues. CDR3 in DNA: TGCAGCGCCCCGGACCGGCGACGCCAAGAGACCCAGTACTTC. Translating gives CSAPDRRRQETQYF.

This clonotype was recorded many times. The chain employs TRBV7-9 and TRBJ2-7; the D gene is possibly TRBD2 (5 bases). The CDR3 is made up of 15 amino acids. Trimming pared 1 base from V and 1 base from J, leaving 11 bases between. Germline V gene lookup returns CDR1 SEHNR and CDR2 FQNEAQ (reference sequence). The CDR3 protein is CASSLGEIYSYEQYF. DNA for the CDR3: TGTGCCAGCAGCTTAGGGGAGATCTATTCCTACGAGCAGTACTTC.

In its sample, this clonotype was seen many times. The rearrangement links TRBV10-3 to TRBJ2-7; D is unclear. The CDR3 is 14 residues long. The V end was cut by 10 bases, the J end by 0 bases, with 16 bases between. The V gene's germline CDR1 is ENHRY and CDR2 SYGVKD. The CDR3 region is CATRTASSSYEQYF. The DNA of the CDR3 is TGTGCCACTCGGACGGCTTCGAGCTCCTACGAGCAGTACTTC.

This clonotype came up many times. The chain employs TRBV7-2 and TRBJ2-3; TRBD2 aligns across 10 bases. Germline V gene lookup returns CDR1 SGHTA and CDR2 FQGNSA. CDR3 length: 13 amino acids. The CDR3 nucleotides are TGTGCAAAATCTAGCGGGAGTGGAGATACGCAGTATTTT. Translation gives CAKSSGSGDTQYF.